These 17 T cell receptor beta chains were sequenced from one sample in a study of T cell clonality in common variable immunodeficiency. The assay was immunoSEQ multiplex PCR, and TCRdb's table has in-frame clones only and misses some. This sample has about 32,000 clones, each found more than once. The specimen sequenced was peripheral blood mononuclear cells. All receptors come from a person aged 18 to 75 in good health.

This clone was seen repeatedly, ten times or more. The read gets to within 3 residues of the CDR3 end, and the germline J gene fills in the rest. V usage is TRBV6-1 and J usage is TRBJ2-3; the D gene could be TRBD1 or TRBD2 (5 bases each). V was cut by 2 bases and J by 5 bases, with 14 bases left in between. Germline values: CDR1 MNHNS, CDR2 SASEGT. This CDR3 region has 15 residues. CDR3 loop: CASSERVRGVDTQYF. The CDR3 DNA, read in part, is TGTGCCAGCAGTGAAAGGGTTAGAGGGGTAGATACG.

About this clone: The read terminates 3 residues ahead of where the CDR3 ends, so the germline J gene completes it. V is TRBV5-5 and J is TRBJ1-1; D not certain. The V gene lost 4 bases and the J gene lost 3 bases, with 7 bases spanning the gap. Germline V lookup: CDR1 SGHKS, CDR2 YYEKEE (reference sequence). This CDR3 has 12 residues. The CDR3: CASSPSYTEAFF. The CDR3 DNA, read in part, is TGTGCCAGCAGCCCGTCTTACACTGAA.

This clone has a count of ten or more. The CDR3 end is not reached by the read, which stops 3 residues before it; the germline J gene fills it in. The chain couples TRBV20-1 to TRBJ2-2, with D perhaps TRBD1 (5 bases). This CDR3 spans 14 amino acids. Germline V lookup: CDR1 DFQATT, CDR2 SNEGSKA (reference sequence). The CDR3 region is CSARVASGANVLFF. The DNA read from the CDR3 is TGCAGTGCTAGGGTAGCCTCTGGGGCCAACGTG.

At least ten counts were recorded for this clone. The CDR3 reads CASSQGLGEEKLFF. The covered CDR3 bases are TGCGCCAGCAGCCAAGGACTAGGAGAAGAAAAA. This rearrangement joins TRBV4-1 to TRBJ1-4, with unresolved D. The CDR3 is cut off 3 residues early in the read; its end comes from the germline J gene. The CDR3 totals 14 residues. V was cut by 1 base and J by 8 bases, with 11 bases left in between. CDR1 MGHRA and CDR2 YSYEKL come from the germline V gene.

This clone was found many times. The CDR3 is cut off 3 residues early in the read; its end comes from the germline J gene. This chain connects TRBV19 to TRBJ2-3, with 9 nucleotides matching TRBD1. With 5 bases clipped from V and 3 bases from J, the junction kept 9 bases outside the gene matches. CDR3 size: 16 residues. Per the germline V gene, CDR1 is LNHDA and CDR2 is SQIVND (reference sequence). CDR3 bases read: TGTGCCAGTAGTCTCCAGGGACAGGGTCGGACAGATACG. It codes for CASSLQGQGRTDT. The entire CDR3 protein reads CASSLQGQGRTDTQYF.

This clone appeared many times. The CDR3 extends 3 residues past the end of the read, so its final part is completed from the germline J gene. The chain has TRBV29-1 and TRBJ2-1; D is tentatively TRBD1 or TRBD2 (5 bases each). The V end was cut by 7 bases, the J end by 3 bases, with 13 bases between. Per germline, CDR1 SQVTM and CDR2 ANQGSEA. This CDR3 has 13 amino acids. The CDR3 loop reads CSAGKGSYNEQFF. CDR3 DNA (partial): TGCAGCGCCGGGAAGGGGAGCTACAATGAG.

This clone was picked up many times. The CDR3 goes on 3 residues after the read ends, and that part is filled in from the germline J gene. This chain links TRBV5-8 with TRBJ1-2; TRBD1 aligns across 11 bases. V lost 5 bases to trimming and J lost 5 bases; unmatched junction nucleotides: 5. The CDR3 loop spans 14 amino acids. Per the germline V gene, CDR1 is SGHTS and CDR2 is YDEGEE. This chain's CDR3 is CASRAGTGGYGYTF. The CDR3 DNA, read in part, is TGTGCCAGCAGGGCCGGGACAGGGGGGTATGGC.

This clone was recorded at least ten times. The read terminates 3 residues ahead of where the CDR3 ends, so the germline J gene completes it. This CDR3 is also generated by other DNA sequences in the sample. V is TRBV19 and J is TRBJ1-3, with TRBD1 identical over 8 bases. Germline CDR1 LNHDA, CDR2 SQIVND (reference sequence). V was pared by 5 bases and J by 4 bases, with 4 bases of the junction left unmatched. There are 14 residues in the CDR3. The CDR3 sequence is CASSWDRTGNTIYF. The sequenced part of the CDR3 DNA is TGTGCCAGTAGTTGGGACAGGACGGGAAACACC.

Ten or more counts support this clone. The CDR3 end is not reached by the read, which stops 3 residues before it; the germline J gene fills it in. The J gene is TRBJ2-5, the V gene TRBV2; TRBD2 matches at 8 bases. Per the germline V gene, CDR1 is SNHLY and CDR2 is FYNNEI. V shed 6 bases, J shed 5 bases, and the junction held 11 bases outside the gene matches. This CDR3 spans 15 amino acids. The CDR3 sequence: CASSLPSGGRETQYF. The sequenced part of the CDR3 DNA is TGTGCCAGCAGCCTACCTAGCGGCGGGAGGGAGACC.

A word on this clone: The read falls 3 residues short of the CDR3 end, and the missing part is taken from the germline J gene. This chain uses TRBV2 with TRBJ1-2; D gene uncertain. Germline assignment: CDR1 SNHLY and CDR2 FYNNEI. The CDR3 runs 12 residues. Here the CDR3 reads CASSEVSIDYTF. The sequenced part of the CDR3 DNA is TGTGCCAGCAGTGAAGTGTCTATCGAC.

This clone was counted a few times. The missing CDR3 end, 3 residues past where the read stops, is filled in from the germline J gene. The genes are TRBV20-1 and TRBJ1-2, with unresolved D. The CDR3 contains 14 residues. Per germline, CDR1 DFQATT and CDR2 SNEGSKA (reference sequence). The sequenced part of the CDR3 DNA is TGCAGTGCTACAAGATCAGCGGCCTCCTACGAC. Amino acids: CSATRSAASYD. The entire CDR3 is CSATRSAASYDYTF.

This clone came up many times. The CDR3: CSVGLDVVGEQYF. The sequenced CDR3 bases are TGCAGCGTGGGACTAGATGTGGTAGGCGAG. V and J are TRBV29-1 and TRBJ2-7; TRBD2 aligns across 8 bases. The read stops 3 residues short of the end of the CDR3; the missing end is completed from the germline J gene. The CDR3 is 13 residues long. V shed 6 bases and J 6 bases; nucleotides not matched to a gene: 10. Germline V CDR1 and CDR2: SQVTM, ANQGSEA.

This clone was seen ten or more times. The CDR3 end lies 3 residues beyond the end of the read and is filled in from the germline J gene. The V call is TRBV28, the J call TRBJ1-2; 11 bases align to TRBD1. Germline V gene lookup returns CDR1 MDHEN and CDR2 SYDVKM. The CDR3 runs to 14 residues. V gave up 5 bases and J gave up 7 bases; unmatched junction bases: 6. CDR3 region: CASSPRGQGAGYTF. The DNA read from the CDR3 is TGTGCCAGCAGTCCCCGCGGACAGGGGGCTGGC.

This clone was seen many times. The part of the CDR3 DNA that was read is TGTGCCAGCAGCCAAGGGGCAAGCGGACAAGAGACC. Amino acid sequence: CASSQGASGQET. The full CDR3 reads CASSQGASGQETQYF. The V call is TRBV14, the J call TRBJ2-5; perhaps TRBD2 as D (5 bases). The DNA ends 3 residues before the CDR3 does, and the rest of the CDR3 is filled in from the germline J gene. V was clipped by 1 base and J by 2 bases, with 11 bases between them. The germline CDR1 and CDR2 sequences are SGHDN and FVKESK. The CDR3 extends over 15 amino acids.

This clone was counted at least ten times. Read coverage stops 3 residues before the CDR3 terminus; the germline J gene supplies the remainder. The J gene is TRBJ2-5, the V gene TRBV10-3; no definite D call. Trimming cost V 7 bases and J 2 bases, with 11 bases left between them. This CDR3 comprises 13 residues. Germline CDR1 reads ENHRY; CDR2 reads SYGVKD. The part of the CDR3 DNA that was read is TGTGCCATCAAAGGCCCAGAGCAAGAGACC. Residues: CAIKGPEQET. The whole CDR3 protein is CAIKGPEQETQYF.

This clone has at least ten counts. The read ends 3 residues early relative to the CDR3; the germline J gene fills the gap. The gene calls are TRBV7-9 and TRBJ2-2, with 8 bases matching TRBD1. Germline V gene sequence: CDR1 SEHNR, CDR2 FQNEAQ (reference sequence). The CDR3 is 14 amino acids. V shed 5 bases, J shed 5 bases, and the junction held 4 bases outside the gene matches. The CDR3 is CASSPQGETGELFF. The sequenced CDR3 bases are TGTGCCAGCAGCCCACAGGGGGAGACCGGGGAG.

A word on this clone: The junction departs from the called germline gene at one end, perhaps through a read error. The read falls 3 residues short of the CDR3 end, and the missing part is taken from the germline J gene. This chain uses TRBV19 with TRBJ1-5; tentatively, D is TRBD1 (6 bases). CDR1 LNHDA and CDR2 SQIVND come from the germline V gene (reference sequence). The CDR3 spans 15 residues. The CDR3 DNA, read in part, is TGTGCCAGTGGGAACTTAGGACAGATTAATCGGCCC. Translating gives CASGNLGQINRP. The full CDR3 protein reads CASGNLGQINRPQHF. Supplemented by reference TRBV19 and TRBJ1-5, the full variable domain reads DGGITQSPKYLFRKEGQNVTLSCEQNLNHDAMYWYRQDPGQGLRLIYYSQIVNDFQKGDIAEGYSVSREKKESFPLTVTSAQKNPTAFYLCASGNLGQINRPQHFGDGTRLSIL.